This TCR beta chain was recovered during a study of blood T cells in healthy people across ages. The length of the CDR3 is 14 residues. The germline V and J ends were trimmed by 0 bases and 9 bases, with 12 bases remaining between them. CDR1 MGHRA and CDR2 YSYEKL come from the germline V gene. It was with a sample-barcoded 5' primer and a J-beta primer mix that a second PCR of roughly 7 to 12 cycles was run. TCRdb redid the calling of the 5' RACE reads with MiXCR, one entry per CDR3 protein. In the table there are around 940,000 distinct CDR3 sequences, roughly half of which are singletons. This clonotype has a handful of counts.

The chain employs TRBV4-1 and TRBJ2-4; D is undetermined. This receptor was identified in a woman between 55 and 75 years old in good health. The sample comprised blood. CDR3: CASSQDAGPFIQYF. The CDR3 bases are TGCGCCAGCAGCCAAGACGCCGGACCGTTCATTCAGTACTTC.